Listed here are 24 T cell receptor beta chains from one sample, sequenced in a study of blood T cell repertoires in COVID-19 (TCRdb year 2020). The protocol used for the library was the immunoSEQ multiplex PCR assay. TCRdb took this table from immuneACCESS and kept in-frame rearrangements with V and J called. Such tables lack part of the clones; where checked against another copy, unresolved V genes explain under half of the gap, and the rest is unexplained. This sample comprises approximately 36,000 clones, around 87% of them detected only once. Less than 30% of the sample goes to the ten largest clones. Material: peripheral blood. The receptors shown here come from a man in his sixties with active or convalescent COVID-19.

The rearrangement links TRBV28 to TRBJ2-3; 8 nucleotides agree with TRBD2. V shed 1 base and J 2 bases; nucleotides not matched to a gene: 11. The CDR3 extends over 18 amino acids. CDR1 and CDR2 (germline): MDHEN, SYDVKM. In DNA form, the CDR3 reads TGTGCCAGCAGTTTATCTGTTACGACTAGCGCGGCCACAGATACGCAGTATTTT. Translated: CASSLSVTTSAATDTQYF.

The chain is built from TRBV6-5 and TRBJ1-5; no clear D gene. The germline gives CDR1 MNHEY, CDR2 SVGAGI. The CDR3 length is 12 residues. V was pared by 7 bases and J by 2 bases, with 6 bases between. CDR3 DNA: TGTGCCAGCACCCCGGGCAATCAGCCCCAGCATTTT. It yields the protein CASTPGNQPQHF.

The chain uses TRBV5-5 and TRBJ1-1; 12 bases fit TRBD1. The junction had 5 bases not matched to a gene; V was cut back by 1 base and J by 10 bases. There are 14 residues in the CDR3. CDR1 and CDR2 from the germline V gene are SGHKS and YYEKEE (reference sequence). In DNA form, the CDR3 reads TGTGCCAGCAGCTTGCGGGACAGGGGGCTGGGAGCTTTCTTT. Its translation is CASSLRDRGLGAFF.

The rearrangement uses TRBV10-1 and TRBJ1-1, with D maybe TRBD1 (5 bases). The CDR3 spans 13 residues. CDR1 and CDR2 from the germline V gene are WNHNN and SYGVQD (reference sequence). With 5 bases removed from V and 7 bases from J, the gap between germline ends came to 14 bases. CDR3 amino acids: CASSPGVYSEAFF. DNA of the CDR3: TGCGCCAGCAGTCCGGGGGTTTACAGTGAAGCTTTCTTT.

This clone was picked up one time. The CDR3 is CASSSVGGSSYNEQFF. The CDR3 DNA follows: TGTGCCAGCAGTTCTGTAGGGGGAAGCTCCTACAATGAGCAGTTCTTC. The chain has TRBV6-5 and TRBJ2-1; TRBD1 is a possible D gene (6 bases). V was trimmed by 4 bases and J by 0 bases, leaving 13 bases between them. The CDR3 has 16 amino acids. Germline-derived CDR1 and CDR2 are MNHEY and SVGAGI.

This chain links TRBV28 with TRBJ1-1; TRBD1 agrees at 9 bases. The CDR3 contains 14 residues. Germline trimming cut 3 bases from V and 3 bases from J; bases unmatched to any gene: 2. Germline V gene lookup returns CDR1 MDHEN and CDR2 SYDVKM. In nucleotides, the CDR3 is TGTGCCAGCAGTTTTACAGGGGGCTACACTGAAGCTTTCTTT. It codes for CASSFTGGYTEAFF.

This chain joins TRBV5-1 and TRBJ2-7; TRBD2 matches 11 bases. Germline assignment: CDR1 SGHRS and CDR2 YFSETQ. CDR3 length equals 14 residues. The ends lost 4 bases at V and 4 bases at J; junction bases unmatched: 4. For the CDR3, the DNA is TGCGCCAGCAGCCCGGGACTAGCGGCGTACGAGCAGTACTTC. Translation: CASSPGLAAYEQYF.

A single count supports this clone. The chain links TRBV6-2 or TRBV6-3 to TRBJ2-3; 7 positions match TRBD1. The CDR3 totals 16 residues. Germline-derived CDR1 and CDR2 are MNHEY and SVGEGT. V was pared by 6 bases and J by 7 bases, with 16 bases of the junction left unmatched. The CDR3 region has the DNA TGTGCCAGCAGCCCTTACCGTTACAGGGGATTGAATACGCAGTATTTT. Protein: CASSPYRYRGLNTQYF.

This chain connects TRBV6-2 or TRBV6-3 to TRBJ1-6; D is undetermined. The CDR3 length is 15 residues. CDR1 is MNHEY and CDR2 is SVGEGT in the germline V gene. The V and J ends lost 2 bases and 15 bases respectively, with 20 bases between them. Here the CDR3 DNA reads TGTGCCAGCAGTTACACCACCGCAGTGGAAGCGAGCCTCCACTTT. Its protein is CASSYTTAVEASLHF.

The chain is built from TRBV7-3 and TRBJ2-3, with 7 bases identical to TRBD1. This CDR3 comprises 17 residues. The junction had 19 bases not matched to a gene; V was cut back by 5 bases and J by 8 bases. CDR1 and CDR2 (germline): SGHTA, FQGTGA. The CDR3: CASSQDPGQSSRGTQYF. The CDR3 nucleotides read TGTGCCAGCAGCCAAGATCCGGGACAGAGTTCTCGGGGTACGCAGTATTTT.

The gene calls are TRBV28 and TRBJ2-4; D is possibly TRBD2 (7 bases). The length of the CDR3 is 16 residues. CDR1 is MDHEN and CDR2 is SYDVKM in the germline V gene. V lost 6 bases and J 2 bases, leaving 17 bases between the germline ends. CDR3 sequence reads: CASSSRGGVTKNIQYF. Here the CDR3 DNA reads TGTGCCAGCAGCTCCCGAGGGGGGGTGACCAAAAACATTCAGTACTTC.

The V call is TRBV18, the J call TRBJ1-1; 7 positions match TRBD1. The ends lost 6 bases at V and 1 base at J; junction bases unmatched: 5. Germline lookup yields CDR1 KGHSH and CDR2 LQKENI. This CDR3 has 14 amino acids. The CDR3 reads CASSFDRENTEAFF. The CDR3 DNA sequence: TGTGCCAGCTCCTTCGACAGGGAGAACACTGAAGCTTTCTTT.

The V gene is TRBV28, the J gene TRBJ2-1, with 10 positions matching TRBD2. CDR1 and CDR2 (germline): MDHEN, SYDVKM. V shed 7 bases and J 4 bases; nucleotides not matched to a gene: 7. The CDR3 contains 15 residues. For the CDR3, the DNA is TGTGCCAGCAAGCGGGGGGGGCCAGGATACAATGAGCAGTTCTTC. It is translated as CASKRGGPGYNEQFF.

The chain combines TRBV28 with TRBJ2-2, with D tentatively TRBD2 (5 bases). Germline CDR1 MDHEN, CDR2 SYDVKM. V gave up 2 bases and J gave up 5 bases, with 6 bases separating them. The CDR3 runs to 13 residues. CDR3: CASSLTGTGELFF. The CDR3 bases are TGTGCCAGCAGTTTAACGGGGACCGGGGAGCTGTTTTTT. Drawing the rest from reference TRBV28 and TRBJ2-2, the complete variable domain is DVKVTQSSRYLVKRTGEKVFLECVQDMDHENMFWYRQDPGLGLRLIYFSYDVKMKEKGDIPEGYSVSREKKERFSLILESASTNQTSMYLCASSLTGTGELFFGEGSRLTVL.

The chain joins TRBV7-2 to TRBJ2-7; TRBD1 is a possible D gene (6 bases). CDR1 SGHTA and CDR2 FQGNSA come from the germline V gene. V dropped 6 bases and J dropped 4 bases, with 16 bases sitting between them. This CDR3 is built from 14 residues. Here the CDR3 DNA reads TGTGCCAGCAGTAAGGCGCAGGGGTTTTACGAGCAGTACTTC. It codes for CASSKAQGFYEQYF.

J is TRBJ2-7 and V is TRBV10-3, with TRBD2 as a possible D gene (6 bases). CDR3 length equals 15 residues. The V gene's germline CDR1 is ENHRY and CDR2 SYGVKD. V gave up 8 bases and J gave up 4 bases, with 21 bases separating them. CDR3 in amino acids: CAIAGLGDLGYEQYF. Written as DNA, the CDR3 is TGTGCCATCGCAGGCCTGGGGGACTTGGGGTACGAGCAGTACTTC.

This chain links TRBV27 with TRBJ2-7; D might be TRBD1 (5 bases). V lost 4 bases and J lost 2, with 12 bases in between. CDR1 and CDR2 (germline): MNHEY, SMNVEV (reference sequence). The CDR3 is 14 residues long. Written as DNA, the CDR3 is TGTGCCAGCAGTTACACAGGTGATCCCTACGAGCAGTACTTC. Translation: CASSYTGDPYEQYF.

This chain links TRBV11-2 with TRBJ2-3; 12 bases align to TRBD2. Germline lookup yields CDR1 SGHAT and CDR2 FQNNGV. This CDR3 is 19 amino acids long. The J segment lost 3 bases and the V segment lost 3 bases, leaving 13 bases of the junction unmatched. CDR3 bases: TGTGCCAGCAGCTTTGTGGGTGCTAGCGGGAGGGCGATGACAGATACGCAGTATTTT. Translated: CASSFVGASGRAMTDTQYF.

V and J are TRBV7-3 and TRBJ1-1; weak D call: TRBD1 (6 bases). CDR3 length: 14 amino acids. The V gene's germline CDR1 is SGHTA and CDR2 FQGTGA. Deletions cut 3 bases from V and 4 bases from J, with 12 bases between. CDR3 DNA sequence: TGTGCCAGCAGCTTCAGGGGTTCGGGCACTGAAGCTTTCTTT. Its protein product is CASSFRGSGTEAFF.

The chain carries TRBV7-5 and TRBJ2-1; the table's D call, TRBD2, has no DNA check behind it. TRBV7-5 is deemed a pseudogene. This CDR3 contains 18 residues. The chain's CDR3 is CVRSPPRDLRDPYNEQFF. The CDR3 DNA sequence: TGTGTCAGAAGCCCCCCCAGAGATTTGCGGGATCCATACAATGAGCAGTTCTTC.

V and J are TRBV24-1 and TRBJ1-5, with D perhaps matching TRBD1 (5 bases). This CDR3 contains 12 residues. Germline-derived CDR1 and CDR2 are KGHDR and SFDVKD. Between the trimmed V and J ends, which lost 8 bases and 5 bases, there was a span of 9 bases. The CDR3 sequence: CATNDRDQPQHF. The CDR3 nucleotides read TGTGCCACCAACGACAGAGATCAGCCCCAGCATTTT.

The CDR3 sequence: CASSLSGNTEAFF. In DNA form, the CDR3 reads TGTGCCAGCAGTTTATCCGGGAACACTGAAGCTTTCTTT. V gene TRBV28 combines with J gene TRBJ1-1; D uncertain. The CDR3 runs to 13 residues. V dropped 1 base and J dropped 1 base, with 4 bases sitting between them. Germline CDR1 reads MDHEN; CDR2 reads SYDVKM.

The V gene is TRBV9, the J gene TRBJ2-7; D possibly corresponds to TRBD2 (6 bases). The length of the CDR3 is 14 residues. CDR1 is SGDLS and CDR2 is YYNGEE in the germline V gene. Trimming took off 4 bases at V and 6 bases at J, with 17 bases between the two ends. The CDR3 is CASSSRLGGSEQYF. In DNA, the CDR3 is TGTGCCAGCAGCTCCCGTTTGGGGGGTAGCGAGCAGTACTTC. The variable domain in full, completed from reference TRBV9 and TRBJ2-7, reads DSGVTQTPKHLITATGQRVTLRCSPRSGDLSVYWYQQSLDQGLQFLIQYYNGEERAKGNILERFSAQQFPDLHSELNLSSLELGDSALYFCASSSRLGGSEQYFGPGTRLTVT.

The CDR3 DNA is TGTGCCAGCAGCTTCAGGGACATTTTAGACTATGGCTACACCTTC. Its protein product is CASSFRDILDYGYTF. The chain has TRBV7-2 and TRBJ1-2, with D perhaps TRBD1 (6 bases). CDR1 SGHTA and CDR2 FQGNSA come from the germline V gene. The CDR3 loop spans 15 amino acids. Between the trimmed V and J ends, which lost 3 bases and 3 bases, there was a span of 14 bases.